A selection of T cell receptor beta chains follows, all from one sample in a study of shared clonotypes between healthy human individuals. Some clones are missing from TCRdb's copy, which holds only in-frame ones; the method was immunoSEQ multiplex PCR. The profile shows approximately 530,000 clones, around 95% of them singletons. Material: naive CD4+ T cells sorted from blood. These receptors originate from a young woman in good health. The conserved cysteine and the conserved F or W are not part of the CDR3 here.

v_call	j_call	cdr3_length	cdr3_aa
TRBV11-3	TRBJ2-1	13	ASSLGGRGPNEQF
TRBV28	TRBJ1-5	9	ASSSRQPQH
TRBV18	TRBJ1-4	13	ASSPFGQGDEKLF
TRBV7-8	TRBJ2-7	12	ASSTRTGSYEQY
TRBV28	TRBJ2-7	13	ASSTSGSLSYEQY
TRBV27	TRBJ1-1	13	ASSRLGGGNTEAF
TRBV7-9	TRBJ2-1	15	ASSLFTGAVLFDEQF
TRBV5-1	TRBJ2-5	12	ASSFTGEGETQY
TRBV30	TRBJ1-2	11	AWSLQGALGYT
TRBV15	TRBJ2-7	14	ATSRTSGSLFYEQY
TRBV27	TRBJ2-2	14	ASSPHASRRTGELF
TRBV4-1	TRBJ2-1	18	ASSQEGGLAGVASYNEQF
TRBV7-8	TRBJ1-2	13	ASSLELRAGSGYT
TRBV25-1	TRBJ2-2	12	ASSDQVNTGELF
TRBV10-3	TRBJ1-1	11	AISQGMNTEAF
TRBV6-5	TRBJ2-1	11	ASSSRGRWEQF
TRBV6-5	TRBJ2-2	11	ASSYRGTGELF
TRBV5-1	TRBJ2-1	10	ASSLTGYEQF
TRBV5-1	TRBJ2-7	14	ASSSPRTGGGYEQY
TRBV23-1	TRBJ1-5	14	ASRPTPRSGGQPQH
TRBV6-5	TRBJ1-1	9	ASSQGTEAF
TRBV7-6	TRBJ2-1	17	ASSLVLGAGTRSWDEQF
TRBV28	TRBJ2-2	11	ASISRGTGELF
TRBV5-4	TRBJ2-3	12	ASSFGQGPDTQY